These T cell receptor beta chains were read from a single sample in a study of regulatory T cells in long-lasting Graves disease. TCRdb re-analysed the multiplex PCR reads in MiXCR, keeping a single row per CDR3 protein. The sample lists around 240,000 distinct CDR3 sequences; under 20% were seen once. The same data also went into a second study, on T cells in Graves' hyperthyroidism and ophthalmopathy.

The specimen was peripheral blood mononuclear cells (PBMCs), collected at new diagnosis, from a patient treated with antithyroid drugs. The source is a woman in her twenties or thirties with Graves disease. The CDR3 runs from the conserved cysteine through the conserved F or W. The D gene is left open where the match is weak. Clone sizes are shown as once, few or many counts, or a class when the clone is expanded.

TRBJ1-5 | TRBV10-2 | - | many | TGCGCCAGCCAAGACAGAAATCAGCCCCAGCATTTT | CASQDRNQPQHF
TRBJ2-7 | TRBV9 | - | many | TGTGCCAGCAGCTCCCCTAGTAACGGCGAGCAGTACTTC | CASSSPSNGEQYF
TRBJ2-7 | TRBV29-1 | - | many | TGCAGCGTCCTGACAGCGCCCTACGAGCAGTACTTC | CSVLTAPYEQYF
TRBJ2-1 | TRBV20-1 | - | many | TGCAGTGCTCCAGGGGTCAATGAGCAGTTCTTC | CSAPGVNEQFF
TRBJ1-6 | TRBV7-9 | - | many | TGTGCCAGCAGCTTAGGGCTCGGGGGGGCCGACTCACCCCTCCACTTT | CASSLGLGGADSPLHF
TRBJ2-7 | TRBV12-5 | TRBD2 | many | TGTGCTAGTGGTTTTCTAGCGGGGGGCACTGAGCAGTACTTC | CASGFLAGGTEQYF
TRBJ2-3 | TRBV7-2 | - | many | TGTGCCAGCAGCTTTCCGGGGACCGGTAGGGATACGCAGTATTTT | CASSFPGTGRDTQYF
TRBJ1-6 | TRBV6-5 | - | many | TGTGCCAGCAGTTATGGTCGCAGGGGTAATTCACCCCTCCACTTT | CASSYGRRGNSPLHF
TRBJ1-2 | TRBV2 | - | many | TGTGCCAGCTATCGGACTGTCTATGGCTACACCTTC | CASYRTVYGYTF
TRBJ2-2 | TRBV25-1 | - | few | TGTGCCAGCAGTGGTTCGGCTTACACCGGGGAGCTGTTTTTT | CASSGSAYTGELFF